A single sample is the source of the 25 T cell receptor beta chains below, sequenced in a study of cytomegalovirus exposure and HLA in healthy donors (dated by TCRdb to about 2017). The library relied on the immunoSEQ multiplex PCR assay. A mixture of 60 forward primers for TCR Vbeta segments and 13 reverse primers for TCR Jbeta segments was used in the multiplex PCR. Drawn from immuneACCESS, this table holds only the in-frame rearrangements with V and J called that TCRdb kept. Clones are partly lost; checked studies trace under half to an unresolved V gene and leave the rest unexplained. This sample holds about 140,000 clones; 70% to 80% were observed only once. The top ten hold approximately 8.8% of the sample. Sequenced: PBMCs. The receptors were sampled from a woman aged 45-65 years in good health and CMV-seropositive.

This clone showed up just a few times. The chain carries TRBV4-3 and TRBJ1-2, with D unresolved. Deletions cut 3 bases from V and 0 bases from J, with 14 bases between. The CDR3 length is 16 residues. Germline V gene lookup returns CDR1 LGHNA and CDR2 YSLEER. CDR3 amino acids: CASSQVGWETNYGYTF. As DNA, the CDR3 is TGCGCCAGCAGCCAGGTCGGGTGGGAGACTAACTATGGCTACACCTTC.

The V and J genes are TRBV5-1 and TRBJ2-5, with TRBD1 as a possible D gene (5 bases). The germline gives CDR1 SGHRS, CDR2 YFSETQ. V dropped 7 bases and J dropped 2 bases, with 18 bases sitting between them. This CDR3 contains 15 residues. The CDR3 DNA is TGCGCCAGCCGCTCGACAGACCCTATGCAAGAGACCCAGTACTTC. It encodes CASRSTDPMQETQYF.

This clone has just one count. V and J are TRBV9 and TRBJ1-1; 8 nucleotides line up with TRBD1. This CDR3 has 15 residues. V lost 3 bases, J lost 5 bases, and 9 bases stayed unmatched. In germline, CDR1 is SGDLS, CDR2 YYNGEE. CDR3 in amino acids: CASSDTTTGVTEAFF. The CDR3 nucleotides read TGTGCCAGCAGCGATACTACGACAGGGGTTACTGAAGCTTTCTTT.

The genes are TRBV6-5 and TRBJ1-1; D uncertain. The V gene lost 6 bases and the J gene lost 1 base, with 12 bases spanning the gap. Germline lookup yields CDR1 MNHEY and CDR2 SVGAGI. This CDR3 is built from 14 residues. The CDR3 spells CASRWREANTEAFF. The CDR3, as DNA: TGTGCCAGCAGATGGAGGGAGGCGAACACTGAAGCTTTCTTT.

This chain links TRBV11-3 with TRBJ2-5; the D gene is possibly TRBD2 (7 bases). The CDR3 covers 17 residues. Trimming left V 1 base short and J 3 bases short, with 18 bases between. Germline CDR1 and CDR2: SGHNT and YENEEA. CDR3 nucleotides: TGTGCCAGCAGCTTAGGCCGAGTAGGGGGGGCGAAAGAGACCCAGTACTTC. It encodes CASSLGRVGGAKETQYF.

The chain employs TRBV27 and TRBJ1-2; 9 bases are a match to TRBD1. Trimming at V came to 5 bases and at J to 3 bases, leaving 7 bases not matched to a gene. The length of the CDR3 is 15 residues. CDR1 is MNHEY and CDR2 is SMNVEV in the germline V gene (reference sequence). CDR3: CASSGGTGWDYGYTF. The CDR3 nucleotides are TGTGCCAGCAGTGGAGGGACAGGGTGGGACTATGGCTACACCTTC.

V usage is TRBV5-4 and J usage is TRBJ1-3; maybe TRBD1 (6 bases). Germline V gene sequence: CDR1 SGHNT, CDR2 YYREEE (reference sequence). Trimming pared 9 bases from V and 4 bases from J, leaving 11 bases between. The CDR3 loop spans 12 amino acids. As DNA, the CDR3 is TGTGCCATCGGGACACCCGGAAACACCATATATTTT. As protein: CAIGTPGNTIYF. Supplemented by reference TRBV5-4 and TRBJ1-3, the full variable domain reads ETGVTQSPTHLIKTRGQQVTLRCSSQSGHNTVSWYQQALGQGPQFIFQYYREEENGRGNFPPRFSGLQFPNYSSELNVNALELDDSALYLCAIGTPGNTIYFGEGSWLTVV.

Points on this clone: An end of the junction differs from the germline gene, which may be a read error. The J gene is TRBJ1-2, the V gene TRBV6-1; possibly TRBD1 for D (5 bases). The CDR3 spans 13 residues. Germline loops: CDR1 MNHNS, CDR2 SASEGT. The CDR3 DNA reads as TGTGCCAGCAGCGAGAGTTTTGGAGGGGAGCTCCCCTTC. Translating it yields CASSESFGGELPF.

The rearrangement joins TRBV5-6 to TRBJ2-5; 11 bases fit TRBD1. Trimming removed 4 bases from V and 5 bases from J; junction bases left unmatched: 7. CDR3 length: 15 residues. CDR1 is SGHDT and CDR2 is YYEEEE in the germline V gene. CDR3 DNA: TGTGCCAGCAGCCCTAGGACAGGGGGCACGGAGACCCAGTACTTC. This translates into CASSPRTGGTETQYF.

This rearrangement joins TRBV2 to TRBJ2-7, with 9 bases fitting TRBD1. The junction had 6 bases not matched to a gene; V was cut back by 9 bases and J by 3 bases. Germline CDR1 SNHLY, CDR2 FYNNEI. This CDR3 comprises 13 residues. This CDR3 is CASFPGQGYEQYF. In nucleotides, the CDR3 is TGTGCCAGTTTTCCGGGACAGGGCTACGAGCAGTACTTC.

The chain combines TRBV6-4 with TRBJ1-1; the D is unclear. The CDR3 extends over 13 amino acids. Germline loops: CDR1 MRHNA, CDR2 SNTAGT. V lost 2 bases and J 6 bases, leaving 10 bases between the germline ends. This CDR3 reads CASSDPSVPEAFF. The CDR3 DNA follows: TGTGCCAGCAGTGACCCCTCGGTACCTGAAGCTTTCTTT.

This chain uses TRBV15 with TRBJ1-2; D perhaps matches TRBD1 (5 bases). Trimming took off 0 bases at V and 1 base at J, with 12 bases between the two ends. This CDR3 region has 16 residues. The germline V gene encodes CDR1 LNHNV and CDR2 YYDKDF (reference sequence). The CDR3 region has the DNA TGTGCCACCAGCAGAGATTACCAGGGCGATAACTATGGCTACACCTTC. It translates to CATSRDYQGDNYGYTF.

Notes on this clone: Other DNA sequences in this specimen translate into the identical CDR3. The rearrangement links TRBV5-1 to TRBJ2-7; 7 bases are a match to TRBD2. The CDR3 covers 15 residues. Germline V CDR1 and CDR2: SGHRS, YFSETQ. J lost 3 bases, V lost 2 bases, and 8 bases had no gene match. The CDR3 bases are TGCGCCAGCAGCTTAGGAGCGGGGACGTTCTACGAGCAGTACTTC. Translating gives CASSLGAGTFYEQYF.

The chain combines TRBV2 with TRBJ1-6; a possible D gene is TRBD1 (6 bases). Germline CDR1 SNHLY, CDR2 FYNNEI. V lost 6 bases, J lost 2 bases, and 20 bases lay in between. This CDR3 spans 18 amino acids. CDR3 in DNA: TGTGCCAGCAGCGAGGGATGGGGGGGCTCCCCCTATAATTCACCCCTCCACTTT. As protein: CASSEGWGGSPYNSPLHF.

The rearrangement links TRBV20-1 to TRBJ2-7, with TRBD1 matching over 10 bases. The CDR3 spans 11 residues. Germline loops: CDR1 DFQATT, CDR2 SNEGSKA (reference sequence). CDR3 loop: CSRDRGIEQYF. Here the CDR3 DNA reads TGCAGCCGGGACAGGGGAATCGAGCAGTACTTC.

V usage is TRBV18 and J usage is TRBJ1-6; TRBD1 is a possible D gene (5 bases). Looked up from germline, CDR1 is KGHSH and CDR2 is LQKENI. Trimming cost V 3 bases and J 7 bases, with 13 bases left between them. The CDR3 has 15 residues. The CDR3 loop is CASSPNARANSPLHF. In nucleotides, the CDR3 is TGTGCCAGCTCACCCAATGCCAGGGCAAATTCACCCCTCCACTTT.

The V gene is TRBV13, the J gene TRBJ2-7, with no clear D. The V gene's germline CDR1 is PRHDT and CDR2 FYEKMQ (reference sequence). Trimming took off 0 bases at V and 3 bases at J, with 9 bases between the two ends. This CDR3 comprises 14 residues. This chain's CDR3 is CASSLGGDIYEQYF. In nucleotides, the CDR3 is TGTGCCAGCAGCTTAGGGGGCGATATCTACGAGCAGTACTTC.

The chain employs TRBV9 and TRBJ1-6; no firm D call. V lost 2 bases, J lost 10 bases, and 10 bases lay in between. The CDR3 has 13 residues. Per the germline V gene, CDR1 is SGDLS and CDR2 is YYNGEE. CDR3 bases: TGTGCCAGCAGCGTCCAAGAGCGGTCACCCCTCCACTTT. Translation gives CASSVQERSPLHF.

Regarding this clone: Its ends do not fully match the called genes, so a read error is possible. This sample also contains other DNA sequences that code for the same CDR3. The CDR3 coding sequence is TGCGCTAGTGGTTTGGCGGCAGGGGGAAATGAAAAACTGTTTTTT. Translation gives CASGLAAGGNEKLFF. The chain joins TRBV12-5 to TRBJ1-4; TRBD1 agrees at 7 bases. This CDR3 comprises 15 residues. CDR1 and CDR2 from the germline V gene are LGHNT and FRNRAP.

The chain couples TRBV30 to TRBJ2-6, with D possibly matching TRBD1 (5 bases). CDR1 is GTSNPN and CDR2 is SVGIG in the germline V gene (reference sequence). V lost 8 bases to trimming and J lost 1 base, with 9 bases between them. The CDR3 extends over 13 amino acids. CDR3 sequence: CAGTGSGANVLTF. CDR3 nucleotides: TGTGCCGGAACAGGTTCTGGGGCCAACGTCCTGACTTTC.

The J gene is TRBJ2-3, the V gene TRBV5-1; D not resolved. Trimming pared 3 bases from V and 0 bases from J, leaving 8 bases between. The CDR3 extends over 14 amino acids. In germline, CDR1 is SGHRS, CDR2 YFSETQ. In DNA form, the CDR3 reads TGCGCCAGCAGCTCGGCAGGCAGCACAGATACGCAGTATTTT. Translating it yields CASSSAGSTDTQYF.

The chain recombines TRBV2 with TRBJ1-1; 7 bases are shared with TRBD1. This CDR3 comprises 15 residues. In germline, CDR1 is SNHLY, CDR2 FYNNEI. V was pared by 8 bases and J by 1 base, with 10 bases of the junction left unmatched. CDR3 residues: CASASRQGPNTEAFF. CDR3 sequence (DNA): TGTGCCAGCGCCTCTAGACAGGGCCCGAACACTGAAGCTTTCTTT.

CDR3 protein: CATSRIMNEQFF. CDR3 DNA sequence: TGTGCCACCAGCAGAATTATGAATGAGCAGTTCTTC. The rearrangement links TRBV15 to TRBJ2-1, with D hard to call. V lost 2 bases to trimming and J lost 7 bases, with 6 bases between them. Germline lookup yields CDR1 LNHNV and CDR2 YYDKDF (reference sequence). This CDR3 has 12 residues.

The V call is TRBV21-1, the J call TRBJ2-1; TRBD1, the D gene given by the table, was not confirmed from the DNA. TRBV21-1 corresponds to a pseudogene. The CDR3 runs to 14 residues. The CDR3 spells CASSKRQGRPEQFF. The CDR3 bases are TGTGCCAGCAGCAAACGGCAGGGGCGGCCTGAGCAGTTCTTC.

This clone was observed once. The chain links TRBV19 to TRBJ2-5; no definite D call. Germline CDR1 is LNHDA and CDR2 is SQIVND (reference sequence). CDR3 length equals 13 residues. The V end was cut by 8 bases, the J end by 4 bases, with 14 bases between. The CDR3 region has the DNA TGTGCCAGTCGGTCCGGGTCCGGAGAGACCCAGTACTTC. Translating gives CASRSGSGETQYF.